The table lists the clone carrying this T cell receptor beta chain with a few counts. The time point is: patch test 1, 2 weeks after DPC sensitization. Treatment of the sample: therapeutic diphenylcyclopropenone sensitization with weekly scalp DPC. A single record per CDR3 protein comes from TCRdb applying MiXCR to the RACE reads. The sample records about 360,000 distinct CDR3 sequences, 6% to 8.5% being singletons. These data belong to a study of human T cells and chemical hapten exposure. Sequences were derived from whole blood, sampled in connection with sensitization to the hapten diphenylcyclopropenone (DPC). This TCR came from a woman aged 18-30 years with alopecia areata. Some clones in this sample may be carry-over from other donors' samples.

CDR3 region: CASSRGGETEAFF. The DNA of the CDR3 is TGTGCCAGCAGTCGAGGGGGCGAGACTGAAGCTTTCTTT. The chain has TRBV6-5 and TRBJ1-1, with 7 positions matching TRBD1. CDR3 size: 13 residues. J lost 5 bases, V lost 5 bases, and 5 bases had no gene match. Germline CDR1 is MNHEY and CDR2 is SVGAGI.